These 8 T cell receptor beta chains were all obtained from the same sample, sequenced in a study of beta chain features in type 1 diabetes. The antigens these receptors bind are not known. TCRB transcripts that were expressed got sequenced, as all of the isolated RNA had been reverse transcribed. Produced via immunoSEQ multiplex PCR; TCRdb's table is partial and in-frame only. This repertoire shows hundreds of thousands of clones, roughly a tenth found once; its top ten account for around 0.017%. Study results and limitations: All four CD4+ subsets of Type 1 diabetes patients contained TCRB CDR3s that were moderately but significantly shorter.

The sample comprised naive CD4+ T cells from blood. Source of these receptors: a man under 40 with type 1 diabetes.

The chain joins TRBV28 to TRBJ1-1; the match to TRBD1 covers 7 bases. Trimming removed 8 bases from V and 6 bases from J; junction bases left unmatched: 6. This CDR3 comprises 12 residues. The germline V gene encodes CDR1 MDHEN and CDR2 SYDVKM. The CDR3 coding sequence is TGTGCCAGCCAGGGGGGCCGGGCTGAAGCTTTCTTT. Translating gives CASQGGRAEAFF.

The V gene is TRBV18, the J gene TRBJ2-7, with a weak D call TRBD2 (6 bases). CDR3 length: 12 amino acids. Trimming removed 6 bases from V and 6 bases from J, with 12 bases in between. Germline assignment: CDR1 KGHSH and CDR2 LQKENI. The CDR3 sequence: CASSTTSFEQYF. DNA for the CDR3: TGTGCCAGCTCCACGACTAGTTTCGAGCAGTACTTC.

The V call is TRBV30, the J call TRBJ2-2; a weak D match, TRBD1 (5 bases). Germline V gives CDR1 GTSNPN, CDR2 SVGIG (reference sequence). CDR3 length equals 14 residues. Trimming cost V 3 bases and J 6 bases, with 14 bases left between them. In nucleotides, the CDR3 is TGTGCCTGGAGAGTCGTCAGGGTAGCCGGGGAGCTGTTTTTT. Translating it yields CAWRVVRVAGELFF. The entire variable domain, with the rest obtained from reference TRBV30 and TRBJ2-2, is as follows: SQTIHQWPATLVQPVGSPLSLECTVEGTSNPNLYWYRQAAGRGLQLLFYSVGIGQISSEVPQNLSASRPQDRQFILSSKKLLLSDSGFYLCAWRVVRVAGELFFGEGSRLTVL.

The chain employs TRBV6-4 and TRBJ2-7, with D tentatively TRBD2 (6 bases). V lost 6 bases, J lost 2 bases, and 11 bases lay in between. The CDR3 covers 13 residues. Per the germline V gene, CDR1 is MRHNA and CDR2 is SNTAGT. The CDR3 DNA follows: TGTGCCAGCAGACACGGGAGAACCTACGAGCAGTACTTC. It is translated as CASRHGRTYEQYF.

J is TRBJ2-7 and V is TRBV6-1, with D perhaps TRBD2 (6 bases). The germline CDR1 and CDR2 sequences are MNHNS and SASEGT. CDR3 length equals 15 residues. Trimming took 6 bases from V and 2 from J, leaving 17 bases between them. The CDR3 DNA reads as TGTGCCAGCAGCCCGGTGGAGGGCAGCGCCTACGAGCAGTACTTC. It specifies CASSPVEGSAYEQYF.

The chain uses TRBV6-1 and TRBJ1-6; a weak D match, TRBD1 (5 bases). In germline, CDR1 is MNHNS, CDR2 SASEGT. The CDR3 is made up of 13 amino acids. Trimming removed 7 bases at V and 7 bases at J, with 11 bases between. This chain's CDR3 is CASKTGGNSPLHF. As DNA, the CDR3 is TGTGCCAGCAAAACGGGGGGAAATTCACCCCTCCACTTT.

The genes are TRBV7-8 and TRBJ2-7, with 10 bases lining up with TRBD1. Trimming at V came to 3 bases and at J to 5 bases, leaving 4 bases not matched to a gene. This CDR3 comprises 14 residues. Germline CDR1 SGHVS, CDR2 FQNEAQ. CDR3 nucleotides: TGTGCCAGCAGCTTTGGGACAGGGGTCCACGAGCAGTACTTC. It encodes CASSFGTGVHEQYF.

The chain recombines TRBV4-3 with TRBJ1-1; TRBD1 aligns across 7 bases. V was clipped by 3 bases and J by 0 bases; unmatched bases: 7. Germline assignment: CDR1 LGHNA and CDR2 YSLEER. This CDR3 contains 16 residues. CDR3 nucleotides: TGCGCCAGCAGCCACATACCGACAGGGTTGAACACTGAAGCTTTCTTT. It yields the protein CASSHIPTGLNTEAFF.